This TCR beta chain derives from a study of blood T cell repertoires in COVID-19. The wider study: Some COVID-19 samples were acute and others convalescent; all came from the United States, Italy and Spain. The cDNA or gDNA used as material had been derived from T cells, B-cell-depleted T cells, or PBMCs.

Authors' methods: Nucleated cell counts were estimated from reference gene primer amplification. TCRdb's copy holds only in-frame clones and misses some; the assay was immunoSEQ multiplex PCR. V and J calls and clone size are those listed in that table; D and trimming were worked out from the DNA. The sample has 130,000 or so clones; 75% to 90% are singletons. This receptor was obtained from a man in his forties or fifties with active or convalescent COVID-19. Sequencing used peripheral blood.

The CDR3: CASSAGQGFNEQYF. The CDR3 coding sequence is TGTGCCAGCAGCGCCGGACAGGGTTTCAACGAGCAGTACTTC. The rearrangement joins TRBV7-2 to TRBJ2-7; 8 nucleotides line up with TRBD1. The CDR3 covers 14 residues. V shed 5 bases, J shed 5 bases, and the junction held 8 bases outside the gene matches. Germline values: CDR1 SGHTA, CDR2 FQGNSA.